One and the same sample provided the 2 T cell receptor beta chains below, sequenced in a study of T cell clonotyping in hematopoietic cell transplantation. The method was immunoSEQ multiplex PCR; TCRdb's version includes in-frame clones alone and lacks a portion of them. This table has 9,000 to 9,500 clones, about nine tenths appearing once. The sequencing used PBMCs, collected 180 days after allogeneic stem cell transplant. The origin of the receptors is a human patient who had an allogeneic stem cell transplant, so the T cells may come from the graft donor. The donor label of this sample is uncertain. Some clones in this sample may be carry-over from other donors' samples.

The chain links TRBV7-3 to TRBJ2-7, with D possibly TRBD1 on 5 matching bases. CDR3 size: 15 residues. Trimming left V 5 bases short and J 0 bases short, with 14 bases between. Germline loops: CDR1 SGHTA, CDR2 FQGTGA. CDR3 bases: TGTGCCAGCAGCCTAGGTAAAGGGGCCTCCTACGAGCAGTACTTC. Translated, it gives CASSLGKGASYEQYF.

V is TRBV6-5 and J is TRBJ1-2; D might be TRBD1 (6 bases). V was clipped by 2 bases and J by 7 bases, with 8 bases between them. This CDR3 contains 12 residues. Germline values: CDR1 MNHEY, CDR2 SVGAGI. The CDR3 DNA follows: TGTGCCAGCAGTTACGGGGGCTCTGGCTACACCTTC. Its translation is CASSYGGSGYTF.